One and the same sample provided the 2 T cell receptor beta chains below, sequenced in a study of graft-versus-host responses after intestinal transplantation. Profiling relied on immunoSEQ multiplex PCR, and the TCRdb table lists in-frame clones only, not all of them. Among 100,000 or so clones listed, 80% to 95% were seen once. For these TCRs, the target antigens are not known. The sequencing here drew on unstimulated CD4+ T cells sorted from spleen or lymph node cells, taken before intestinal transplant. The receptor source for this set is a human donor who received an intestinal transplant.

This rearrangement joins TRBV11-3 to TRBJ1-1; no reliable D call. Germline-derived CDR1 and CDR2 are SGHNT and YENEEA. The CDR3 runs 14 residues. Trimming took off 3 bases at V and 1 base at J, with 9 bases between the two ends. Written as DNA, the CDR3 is TGTGCCAGCAGCTTTTATGCAGGGAACACTGAAGCTTTCTTT. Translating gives CASSFYAGNTEAFF.

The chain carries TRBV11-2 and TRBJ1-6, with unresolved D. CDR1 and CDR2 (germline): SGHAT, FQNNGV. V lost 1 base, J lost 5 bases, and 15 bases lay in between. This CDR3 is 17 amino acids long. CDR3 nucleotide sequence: TGTGCCAGCAGCTTAGCGGTTAGAGTAAGCGATAATTCACCCCTCCACTTT. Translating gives CASSLAVRVSDNSPLHF.